What follows is one TCR beta chain and its context. What it recognizes is unknown. Reverse transcription used roughly 0.45 to 1 ug RNA and random hexamers. The amplification used immunoSEQ multiplex PCR on TCR beta CDR3; it spanned 54 Vbeta and 13 Jbeta. MiXCR, applied by TCRdb to the immunoSEQ multiplex PCR reads, yields one record per CDR3 protein. The sample lists about 120,000 distinct CDR3 sequences; more than 90% were seen once. The data belong to a study of CD8 T cells in Susac syndrome. Sequencing of TCR beta, carried out with a high-throughput approach, was applied to CD8+ and CD4+ T cells from the blood. The CDR3 runs 18 residues. Trimming shortened V by 7 bases and J by 2 bases, and 26 bases separated the two germline ends. Broader study findings: In Susac syndrome, CD8+ expansion was highest in TEMRA and active disease. The number of individuals included in the study's TCR sequencing and HLA analysis was acknowledged as relatively small.

V is TRBV12-3 or TRBV12-4 and J is TRBJ1-1; tentative D call: TRBD1 (5 bases). Sequences were obtained from CD8+ T cells from PBMCs. This sequence originates from a human donor with Susac syndrome. The DNA for the CDR3 is TGTGCCAGCATTAGGGGCCGAAAATTAATCGGGGTAAACACTGAAGCTTTCTTT. Translating gives CASIRGRKLIGVNTEAFF.